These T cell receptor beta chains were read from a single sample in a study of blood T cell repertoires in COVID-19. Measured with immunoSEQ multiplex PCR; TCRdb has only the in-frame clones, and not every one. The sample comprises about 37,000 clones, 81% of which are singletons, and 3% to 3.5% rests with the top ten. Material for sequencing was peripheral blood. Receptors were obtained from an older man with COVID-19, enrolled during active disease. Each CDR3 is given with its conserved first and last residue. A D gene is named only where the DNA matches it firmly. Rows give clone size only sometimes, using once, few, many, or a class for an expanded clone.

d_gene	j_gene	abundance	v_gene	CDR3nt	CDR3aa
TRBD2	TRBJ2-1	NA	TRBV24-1	TGTGCCACCAGTGATGCCCGCCTAAGCGGGAGGGTAAATGAGCAGTTCTTC	CATSDARLSGRVNEQFF
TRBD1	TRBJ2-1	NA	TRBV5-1	TGCGCCAGCAGCCTCCGACAGGGGTCCCATGAGCAGTTCTTC	CASSLRQGSHEQFF
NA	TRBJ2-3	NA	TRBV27	TGTGCCAGCAAACGACTAGTTTCTCTCCAAGATACGCAGTATTTT	CASKRLVSLQDTQYF
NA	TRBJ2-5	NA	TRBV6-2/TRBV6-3	TGTGCCAGCAGTTACGTTGGCGAGACCCAGTACTTC	CASSYVGETQYF
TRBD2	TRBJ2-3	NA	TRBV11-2	TGTGCCAGCAACTTTGGACTAGCGGGCACAGATACGCAGTATTTT	CASNFGLAGTDTQYF
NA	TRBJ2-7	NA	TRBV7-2	TGTGCCAGCAGCTTAGGGTTCGGGTCCTACGAGCAGTACTTC	CASSLGFGSYEQYF
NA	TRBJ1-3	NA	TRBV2	TGTGCCAGCAACTTTAAAACGGGAAACACCATATATTTT	CASNFKTGNTIYF
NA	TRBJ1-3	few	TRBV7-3	TGTGCCAGCAGCTTATCCCAGGGCCTAGGAAACACCATATATTTT	CASSLSQGLGNTIYF
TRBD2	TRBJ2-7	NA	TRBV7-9	TGTGCCAGCAGCTCGGGACTAGCGGGAGACTACGAGCAGTACTTC	CASSSGLAGDYEQYF
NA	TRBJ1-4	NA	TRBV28	TGTGCCAGCAGTTTACACCCCGGGCGGGATGAAAAACTGTTTTTT	CASSLHPGRDEKLFF
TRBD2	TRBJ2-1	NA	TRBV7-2	TGTGCCAGCAGCTTCGTAGCGGGAGTAAATGAGCAGTTCTTC	CASSFVAGVNEQFF
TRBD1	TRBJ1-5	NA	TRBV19	TGTGCCAGTAGCCCGACCGGGACAGCGAATAGCAATCAGCCCCAGCATTTT	CASSPTGTANSNQPQHF
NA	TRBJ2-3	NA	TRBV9	TGTGCCAGCAGCGCCCCCTCGAGCTCTAGCACAGATACGCAGTATTTT	CASSAPSSSSTDTQYF